This passage covers 25 T cell receptor beta chains from one sample sequenced in a study of T cells in Graves' hyperthyroidism and ophthalmopathy. Amplification of TCR beta CDR3 regions used RNA as the template. When the TCR CDR3 underwent first-round RT-PCR, the HTBI primer set was used. Each CDR3 protein gets one entry after TCRdb re-called the multiplex PCR reads with MiXCR. The table records some 570,000 distinct CDR3 sequences, approximately 17% of them present only once. Sequenced sample: blood. The receptor set was obtained from a woman aged 18-29 years with Graves' ophthalmopathy.

This clonotype was picked up many times. The rearrangement joins TRBV7-9 to TRBJ2-7; possibly TRBD2 for D (5 bases). V lost 1 base, J lost 1 base, and 11 bases lay in between. The V gene's germline CDR1 is SEHNR and CDR2 FQNEAQ (reference sequence). The CDR3 covers 15 residues. Written as DNA, the CDR3 is TGTGCCAGCAGCTTAGGAGCGGTAACATCCTACGAGCAGTACTTC. It translates to CASSLGAVTSYEQYF.

The rearrangement uses TRBV11-1 and TRBJ2-7, with D possibly TRBD1 on 6 matching bases. Trimming shortened V by 7 bases and J by 7 bases, and 17 bases separated the two germline ends. The CDR3 extends over 13 amino acids. Germline V lookup: CDR1 SGHAT, CDR2 FQDESV (reference sequence). The chain's CDR3 is CASTFLGASEQYF. The DNA of the CDR3 is TGTGCCAGCACCTTCCTGGGGGCGAGTGAGCAGTACTTC.

This clonotype appeared many times. The CDR3 region is CASSSGTSGSSYEQYF. In nucleotides, the CDR3 is TGTGCCAGCAGTTCGGGGACTAGCGGAAGCTCCTACGAGCAGTACTTC. This rearrangement joins TRBV28 to TRBJ2-7; 11 positions agree with TRBD2. This CDR3 spans 16 amino acids. Per germline, CDR1 MDHEN and CDR2 SYDVKM. V lost 4 bases, J lost 0 bases, and 5 bases stayed unmatched.

This clonotype showed up many times. The chain couples TRBV28 to TRBJ1-5; no firm D call. The germline V and J ends were trimmed by 3 bases and 1 base, with 10 bases remaining between them. This CDR3 is 15 amino acids long. CDR1 and CDR2 from the germline V gene are MDHEN and SYDVKM. The chain's CDR3 is CASSFPAHSNQPQHF. The CDR3 nucleotides read TGTGCCAGCAGTTTCCCCGCGCACAGCAATCAGCCCCAGCATTTT.

This clonotype was seen more than once but under ten times. The V gene is TRBV18, the J gene TRBJ1-2; TRBD1 is a possible D gene (6 bases). V was shortened by 3 bases and J by 5 bases, with 16 bases between the two germline ends. Germline V lookup: CDR1 KGHSH, CDR2 LQKENI. The CDR3 extends over 15 amino acids. Written as DNA, the CDR3 is TGTGCCAGCTCACCGCACCGGGACACCGTTTATGGCTACACCTTC. Translating it yields CASSPHRDTVYGYTF.

The chain links TRBV6-5 to TRBJ1-5; maybe TRBD1 (6 bases). CDR3 length equals 13 residues. Trimming left V 0 bases short and J 13 bases short, with 13 bases between. Germline CDR1 MNHEY, CDR2 SVGAGI. The CDR3 DNA sequence: TGTGCCAGCAGTTACTCGATACAGGGCCGACAGCATTTT. Translating it yields CASSYSIQGRQHF.

In this sample, this clonotype turned up many times. The chain combines TRBV24-1 with TRBJ1-2, with D possibly matching TRBD1 (5 bases). Trimming left V 4 bases short and J 7 bases short, with 15 bases between. Germline V gene data show CDR1 as KGHDR and CDR2 as SFDVKD. This CDR3 comprises 14 residues. The CDR3 DNA is TGTGCCACCAGTGACGGGACGGAGGGTGTTGGCTACACCTTC. This codes for CATSDGTEGVGYTF.

This clonotype showed up many times. The chain couples TRBV28 to TRBJ1-1; possibly TRBD1 for D (6 bases). With 7 bases removed from V and 1 base from J, the gap between germline ends came to 16 bases. There are 15 residues in the CDR3. The germline gives CDR1 MDHEN, CDR2 SYDVKM. The CDR3 here is CASTPPGGTNTEAFF. DNA of the CDR3: TGTGCCAGCACTCCCCCGGGGGGCACGAACACTGAAGCTTTCTTT. The full variable domain, rest sourced from reference TRBV28 and TRBJ1-1, is DVKVTQSSRYLVKRTGEKVFLECVQDMDHENMFWYRQDPGLGLRLIYFSYDVKMKEKGDIPEGYSVSREKKERFSLILESASTNQTSMYLCASTPPGGTNTEAFFGQGTRLTVV.

Ten or more counts support this clonotype. The CDR3 reads CASSPERAGTDTQYF. DNA of the CDR3: TGTGCCAGCAGTCCTGAGCGGGCTGGCACAGATACGCAGTATTTT. The gene calls are TRBV27 and TRBJ2-3; D is possibly TRBD2 (6 bases). Looked up from germline, CDR1 is MNHEY and CDR2 is SMNVEV (reference sequence). This CDR3 contains 15 residues. V was clipped by 5 bases and J by 1 base, with 13 bases between them.

This clonotype occurred a few times. The chain uses TRBV7-9 and TRBJ1-2; D gene ambiguous. The CDR3 is 13 amino acids. Germline values: CDR1 SEHNR, CDR2 FQNEAQ (reference sequence). V lost 4 bases and J 5 bases, leaving 11 bases between the germline ends. The DNA of the CDR3 is TGTGCCAGCAGCTCTAACGGAGGATATGGCTACACCTTC. Translated, it gives CASSSNGGYGYTF.

This chain joins TRBV11-1 and TRBJ2-2; the match to TRBD2 covers 10 bases. Germline loops: CDR1 SGHAT, CDR2 FQDESV (reference sequence). This CDR3 contains 17 residues. The V and J ends lost 5 bases and 5 bases, in that order; junction bases with no gene match: 11. Here the CDR3 DNA reads TGTGCCAGCAGCCGCGCCTTAGCGGGGGGTGAGACCGGGGAGCTGTTTTTT. This translates into CASSRALAGGETGELFF.

The CDR3 spells CASSLPRENYGYTF. CDR3 DNA sequence: TGTGCCAGCAGTTTACCCCGAGAAAACTATGGCTACACCTTC. This chain uses TRBV28 with TRBJ1-2, with D unclear. The CDR3 loop spans 14 amino acids. The germline CDR1 and CDR2 sequences are MDHEN and SYDVKM. V lost 2 bases to trimming and J lost 2 bases, with 9 bases between them.

V and J are TRBV15 and TRBJ2-3, with 10 bases matching TRBD1. Germline trimming cut 0 bases from V and 4 bases from J; bases unmatched to any gene: 4. The CDR3 covers 16 residues. CDR1 is LNHNV and CDR2 is YYDKDF in the germline V gene (reference sequence). The DNA of the CDR3 is TGTGCCACCAGCAGAGATGGTGGACAGGGGGCAGATACGCAGTATTTT. Amino acid sequence: CATSRDGGQGADTQYF.

This clonotype showed up just a few times. V is TRBV29-1 and J is TRBJ2-3; 12 bases align to TRBD2. The CDR3 runs 14 residues. Germline assignment: CDR1 SQVTM and CDR2 ANQGSEA. The ends lost 4 bases at V and 6 bases at J; junction bases unmatched: 5. The CDR3 is CSVASGRAADTQYF. CDR3 DNA: TGCAGCGTTGCTAGCGGGAGGGCCGCGGATACGCAGTATTTT.

V usage is TRBV7-3 and J usage is TRBJ1-6; 7 bases line up with TRBD1. J gave up 6 bases and V 5 bases, and 7 bases lay outside the gene matches. The CDR3 length is 15 residues. CDR1 and CDR2 from the germline V gene are SGHTA and FQGTGA. The CDR3 nucleotides are TGTGCCAGCAGCCCCCAGACAGGGAGTAATTCACCCCTCCACTTT. Its translation: CASSPQTGSNSPLHF.

As concerns this clonotype: The junction and the germline gene differ at one end; a read error may be behind it. The chain uses TRBV13 and TRBJ1-1, with a possible D match to TRBD1 (6 bases). The V gene's germline CDR1 is PRHDT and CDR2 FYEKMQ (reference sequence). CDR3 length: 16 amino acids. CDR3 sequence: CASSQVPRGRDTEAFF. The CDR3 bases are TGCGCCAGCAGCCAAGTGCCCCGGGGGCGGGACACTGAAGCTTTCTTT.

The chain couples TRBV15 to TRBJ1-5; D not certain. The CDR3 spans 14 residues. CDR1 is LNHNV and CDR2 is YYDKDF in the germline V gene (reference sequence). V was trimmed by 3 bases and J by 3 bases, leaving 9 bases between them. CDR3 bases: TGTGCCACCAGCAGGGTTCGAAACAATCAGCCCCAGCATTTT. Protein: CATSRVRNNQPQHF.

The V call is TRBV7-2, the J call TRBJ2-2, with a weak D call TRBD1 (6 bases). V was cut by 7 bases and J by 4 bases, with 13 bases left in between. Germline CDR1 reads SGHTA; CDR2 reads FQGNSA. This CDR3 has 14 amino acids. CDR3 loop: CASKPGVSTGELFF. DNA for the CDR3: TGTGCCAGCAAACCAGGGGTCAGCACCGGGGAGCTGTTTTTT.

This clonotype was observed many times. The chain carries TRBV18 and TRBJ2-3; 9 nucleotides agree with TRBD1. The CDR3 has 14 residues. Germline assignment: CDR1 KGHSH and CDR2 LQKENI. V gave up 3 bases and J gave up 6 bases; unmatched junction bases: 4. The CDR3 protein is CASSPGTGFDTQYF. CDR3 DNA: TGTGCCAGCTCACCGGGGACAGGGTTCGATACGCAGTATTTT.

V gene TRBV19 combines with J gene TRBJ2-1; D is undetermined. This CDR3 has 16 residues. V was shortened by 6 bases and J by 4 bases, with 19 bases between the two germline ends. Germline CDR1 reads LNHDA; CDR2 reads SQIVND (reference sequence). The CDR3 DNA follows: TGTGCCAGTAGCATATCCCTCCCAACCCCATACAATGAGCAGTTCTTC. The encoded protein is CASSISLPTPYNEQFF.

V is TRBV27 and J is TRBJ2-7; D gene ambiguous. The V end lost 6 bases, the J end lost 5 bases, and 8 bases lay between the germline ends. CDR3 length: 11 residues. CDR1 and CDR2 (germline): MNHEY, SMNVEV (reference sequence). The CDR3: CASSPLHEQYF. CDR3 bases: TGTGCCAGCAGCCCCCTCCACGAGCAGTACTTC.

This clonotype was seen a handful of times. The chain carries TRBV25-1 and TRBJ2-3, with 8 bases fitting TRBD2. V trimming: 8 bases; J trimming: 2 bases; junction bases outside the gene matches: 6. This CDR3 contains 14 residues. From germline, CDR1 is MGHDK and CDR2 SYGVNS. The DNA of the CDR3 is TGTGCCAGCTCCGCGGGGGGAAACACAGATACGCAGTATTTT. Translating it yields CASSAGGNTDTQYF.

This clonotype was seen many times. The gene calls are TRBV6-2 or TRBV6-3 and TRBJ2-1, with 13 nucleotides matching TRBD2. The germline V gene encodes CDR1 MNHEY and CDR2 SVGEGT. The J segment lost 3 bases and the V segment lost 5 bases, leaving 10 bases of the junction unmatched. This CDR3 has 18 amino acids. In DNA, the CDR3 is TGTGCCAGCAGTATAGGACTAGCGGGAGAGGATCGCTACAATGAGCAGTTCTTC. It codes for CASSIGLAGEDRYNEQFF.

Many counts were recorded for this clonotype. The chain is built from TRBV6-1 and TRBJ2-3; no firm D call. The V end was cut by 6 bases, the J end by 0 bases, with 10 bases between. The CDR3 spans 14 residues. Germline CDR1 reads MNHNS; CDR2 reads SASEGT. The CDR3, as DNA: TGTGCCAGCAGCCGGGCCTCTAGCACAGATACGCAGTATTTT. Translation: CASSRASSTDTQYF.

The gene calls are TRBV14 and TRBJ2-2; D remains ambiguous. The CDR3 sequence is 13 residues long. Germline V gene sequence: CDR1 SGHDN, CDR2 FVKESK. V dropped 0 bases and J dropped 8 bases, with 7 bases sitting between them. The DNA for the CDR3 is TGTGCCAGCAGCCAAGAATGGGCAGGGGAGCTGTTTTTT. Protein: CASSQEWAGELFF.